This TCR beta chain was identified in a study of cytomegalovirus exposure and HLA in healthy donors listed by TCRdb under 2017. Looking at the study overall: According to an earlier analysis of 587 of the donors, 200 million or so T cells yielded 95 million to 140 million unique TCR beta sequences and about 300 Gb of sequence data. Around 330 gigabases of sequencing data and around 90 million unique TCR sequences made up an early release that covered several hundred HLA-typed donors. The genetic ancestry cluster associated with self-reported Caucasian donors included 65% to 90% of the roughly 400 genotyped donors. The study aimed to test whether signatures of past pathogen exposure could be identified by cataloging public T cell receptors. The study used immunosequencing to profile the T cell repertoires of approximately 650 subjects and linked those repertoires to cytomegalovirus serostatus. A separate validation cohort of 100 to 150 different subjects was used in addition to the roughly 640-subject first cohort. To predict cytomegalovirus infection status, the study brought together high-throughput TCR immunosequencing, statistical association of individual TCRs with disease status, and machine learning. A later analysis re-examined previously published TCR beta repertoires from just over 650 donors and added high-resolution HLA genotyping to investigate patterns of TCR occurrence. In the later analysis, no new phenotypic data were used to find candidate immune exposures; instead, reliance was placed on TCR beta sequences and their occurrence across donors. An earlier analysis of several hundred of the donors used high-throughput TCR beta sequencing to judge whether each TCR beta V gene segment behaved as functional or pseudogenic. Donor age, sex, ethnicity and CMV serostatus were compiled together with the repertoire data. In a later genetic analysis, genome-wide SNP genotypes for 398 of the 666 donors were used, and that subset was treated as a discovery cohort. All discovery cohort repertoires had been generated on a single sequencing platform. HLA typing included class I and class II loci at four-digit resolution. The number of typed donors differed by locus: about 620-640 for A, B, C, DRB1 and DQB1; 522 for DQA1; about 600 for DPA1; and 400 to 480 for DPB1. Roughly five DR-DQ haplotypes were treated as single units for association and clustering because of strong linkage in the cohort. Among roughly 400 genotyped donors of the cohort, an average of around 240,000 unique TCR beta nucleotide sequences were sequenced per donor, roughly 20% of them non-productive. Summary of the overall study and its limitations: A later analysis associated about 17,000 TCR beta sequences with specific HLA alleles at a false discovery rate of 0.05. Compared with equally common non-associated chains, HLA-associated TCR beta chains in a later analysis were more clonally expanded and had lower generation probabilities. The cohort was sequenced for TCR beta chains only, and without alpha or paired-chain data the features that could be detected were limited. A later genetic analysis reported fewer N-insertions in productive TCRs among donors in an Asian-associated ancestry cluster than the roughly 700-donor mean. Roughly uniform sequencing depth across donors was assumed in presence/absence analyses, although this assumption may not hold. Correlated functional status among segregating V segments might reflect linkage disequilibrium, but an unknown experimental factor could not be ruled out. Most TCR sequences were seen in very few donors, while some public TCRs were found in many individuals. A cluster of highly shared sequence variants was judged likely to be a technical artifact of the sequencing pipeline. In vitro tests confirmed that three of the cytomegalovirus-associated TCR beta chains recognize cytomegalovirus antigens. An association between a missense DCLRE1C variant and V-gene and J-gene trimming of TCR beta chains was found in a later genetic analysis and replicated in an independent cohort. According to a later analysis, TCR association rates differed among HLA loci, with DRB1 alleles showing the most associated TCRs and HLA-C alleles showing the fewest. Assigning TCR associations to individual alleles was difficult when HLA alleles, especially DR and DQ, strongly co-occurred. Broadly in line with IMGT annotations, most TCR beta V segments showed up in productive rearrangements about 90% or about 30% of the time in an earlier analysis of 587 of the donors. A further reported finding was that TCR beta sequences accurately predicted the HLA-A and HLA-B alleles for most subjects in the first cohort. The authors suggested that the approach could potentially be generalized to other disease states and immunological phenotypes. Several of the top co-occurrence clusters appeared to be linked to parvovirus B19, influenza, CMV and Epstein-Barr virus, according to a later analysis. The study gave a list of more than 150 TCR beta chains associated with cytomegalovirus. The classifier was reported to diagnose cytomegalovirus status with high specificity and sensitivity in both the original cohort and the validation cohort. CMV serostatus was the only immune exposure information available for the cohort. According to a later analysis, most CMV-associated TCR beta chains appeared to be HLA-restricted, and the HLA associations seemed to be driven largely by CMV exposure. Because some donors lacked HLA typing at each locus, the association tests relied only on the typed subset. The earlier analysis of 587 of the donors excluded seventeen rarely observed V segments, including chromosome 9 orphons, because counts were too low.

On this clone itself: Its antigen remains unidentified. Base qualities are not provided; no much larger clone lies one nucleotide away.

The receptor library was made with the immunoSEQ multiplex PCR assay. For the multiplex PCR, a mixture combining 60 forward primers for TCR Vbeta segments and 13 reverse primers for TCR Jbeta segments was used. A multiplex PCR assay on genomic DNA amplified the CDR3 region of rearranged TCR beta genes. On the Illumina HiSeq System, the amplified TCR beta libraries were sequenced as 87-base-pair reads. The authors processed their data as follows. In a later analysis, tens of millions of unique TCR beta chains were counted across the roughly 670 repertoires, and around 10 million of these chains were shared by at least two donors. Raw reads were error-corrected and collapsed into unique sequences by a nearest-neighbor algorithm in which closely related sequences were merged to remove PCR and sequencing errors. Alignment of CDR3 sequences to IMGT reference sequences was used to assign V, D and J gene segments. For a sequence to be retained, a match of at least six nucleotides was required to both a V gene segment and a J gene segment. Rearrangements were called productive when the CDR3 lacked stop codons and stayed in frame with V and J; all others were non-productive. CDR3 was defined by IMGT convention, running from the second conserved V-encoded cysteine to the conserved J-encoded phenylalanine. In an earlier analysis of roughly 610 of the donors, sequences lacking an unambiguous match to a single V gene segment were excluded. An earlier analysis of about 590 of the donors classified V segments as functional when productive rearrangements were above 56.7% and as segregating when the standard deviation between donors was above 5%. To diagnose cytomegalovirus status from the catalog of TCR beta chain sequences, a statistical classification framework was built. A later analysis assigned V and J genes by comparing TCR nucleotide sequences with IMGT/GENE-DB human TR gene sequences. The TCRdist pipeline was used in a later analysis to assign CDR3 sequences and most-parsimonious VDJ recombination scenarios. In a later analysis, each TCR beta chain was defined by its CDR3 amino acid sequence together with its V-gene family, and reads without a unique V-gene family were excluded. To address suspected cross-contamination and a sequencing artifact, a later analysis removed approximately 590 highly shared, low-generation-probability nucleotide sequences. For each public chain, a later analysis derived a clonal expansion index from normalized ranks of inferred template counts within each repertoire. In a later analysis, generation probabilities were computed with a VDJ recombination model fitted to out-of-frame rearrangements, and the resulting probabilities were checked against IGoR. A later analysis scored TCR-TCR, TCR-HLA and TCR-CMV co-occurrence with hypergeometric tests, applying a repertoire-size bias correction to TCR pairs. A later analysis estimated false discovery rates by permuting HLA or CMV assignments 20 times. In a later analysis, co-occurring TCRs were grouped using DBSCAN, with TCRdist sequence similarity added in when clustering inside HLA-allele-positive subsets. Repertoires with fewer than 30,000 or more than 120,000 public chains, plus five repertoires with anomalous nucleotide sharing, were excluded from co-occurrence clustering. TCRdb retrieved this table from immuneACCESS and kept in-frame rearrangements only. Not all clones are present; in checked studies, unresolved V genes account for under half, and no reason is known for the remainder. V and J calls and clone size are those listed in that table; D and trimming were worked out from the DNA. This sample has tens of thousands of clones in its table, and 65% to 85% of those were observed once. The ten largest clones add up to under 3% of the sample.

The cohort consisted of 666 healthy bone marrow donors. At the time of sampling, every cohort member was nominally healthy, though immune exposures that went unrecorded were likely present. The donor was CMV seronegative and was included in the group of a few hundred seronegative cohort members. A peripheral blood sample was provided by each donor, and peripheral blood mononuclear cells were used for TCR beta sequencing. Genomic DNA extraction from the blood cell samples was performed with the Qiagen DNeasy Blood Extraction Kit. Material for sequencing was PBMCs. The TCR sequence derives from a man aged 25-45 years in good health and CMV-seronegative.

For the CDR3, the sequence is CASSPRVGREETQYF. The sequenced DNA: TGTGCCAGCAGCCCACGGGTTGGGAGGGAAGAGACCCAGTACTTC. The V gene is TRBV7-8 and the J gene is TRBJ2-5, with TRBD2 matching 7 junction bases. The CDR1 and CDR2 encoded by the germline V gene are SGHVS and FQNEAQ. For this chain, trimming is 5 bases at the V end and 3 bases at the J end, and the number of junction bases without a gene match is 9. The CDR3 contains 15 residues, cysteine and phenylalanine counted. Only CDR3 DNA is held: 45 bases, read in frame from base 1. The CDR3, completed at both ends by the reference TRBV7-8 and TRBJ2-5 genes, gives the full variable domain GAGVSQSPRYKVAKRGQDVALRCDPISGHVSLFWYQQALGQGPEFLTYFQNEAQLDKSGLPSDRFFAERPEGSVSTLKIQRTQQEDSAVYLCASSPRVGREETQYFGPGTRLLVL.